This T cell receptor beta chain originates from a study of CD8+CD57+ T cells in acquired aplastic anemia (dated by TCRdb to 2017 to 2018). Broadly, across the study: DNA extracted from sorted CD4+ and CD8+ cells had a mean of roughly 3.3 ug, with a range of roughly 0.2 to 27.4 ug. CD8+CD57+ expansion was defined as frequency above the mean frequency observed in healthy subjects. Results the study describes overall, beyond this receptor: Around 27 CD8+ CDR3 sequences were found to be shared between patients and controls, but these sequences appeared to be highly expressed in patients and within the immunodominant clones of the patients. CD8+ Simpson's diversity did not differ significantly between patients and healthy controls (P=0.060).

Patients chosen for sequencing had shown expansion of CD8+CD57+ cells by flow cytometry. Every patient had severe acquired aplastic anemia, diagnosed using the International Study of Aplastic Anemia and Agranulocytosis and Camitta criteria. Patients had received no therapy at the time of blood sampling. The study deep-sequenced TCR repertoires of sorted CD4+ and CD8+ blood T cells from severe aplastic anemia patients and healthy subjects. In the USA, patient enrollment took place under clinicaltrials.gov protocols 00001620, 01623167, 00001397, 00071045, 00081523 and 00961064. Ficoll-Paque density gradient centrifugation was used to isolate peripheral blood mononuclear cells. Before DNA was extracted, CD4+ and CD8+ T cells were sorted using either FACS or magnetic beads. The junction shows trimming of 4 bases on V and 5 bases on J, plus 8 bases between the germline ends. CDR3 length: 13 amino acids, cysteine to phenylalanine. The sequence is cut down to CDR3 DNA, 39 bases in frame from base 1. The CDR1 and CDR2 encoded by the germline V gene are KGHDR and SFDVKD.

Genomic DNA served as template for TCR beta VDJ combination and CDR3 sequence profiling. An Illumina HiSeq 2000 was the platform used for TCR repertoire sequencing. The authors processed their data as follows. Repertoire assessment relied on Simpson's diversity index, CDR3 size and DJ length profiles, and TRBV/TRBJ rearrangement plots. The immunodominant clone was defined as the most abundant DNA sequence in deep sequencing data. CDR3 amino acid sequences were checked for sharing across subjects and were also compared against the VDJdb database and published repertoires. The public sequencing data were trimmed at Q25 with fastp and processed into clonotypes with MiXCR by TCRdb, which kept only in-frame beta chains. Each entry merges the rows of one CDR3 protein and shows their most common DNA and genes. These V and J calls derive from TCRdb rather than the authors' analysis. This sample comprises roughly 160,000 distinct CDR3 sequences, roughly 48% of them detected only once. The top ten constitute approximately 2.8% of the sample.

To note about this clonotype: It has no known antigen specificity. Base qualities are not provided; no much larger clone lies one nucleotide away.

The clonotype originates from a human donor with aplastic anemia. This chain is built from TRBV24-1 and TRBJ1-5, with the D gene too uncertain to name. The sequencing sample was made of sorted CD4+, CD8+, or CD8+CD57+ T cells (not recorded which) from PBMCs. The CDR3 has the sequence CATSDSCYQPQHF. The DNA is TGTGCCACCAGTGACTCTTGCTATCAGCCCCAGCATTTT.